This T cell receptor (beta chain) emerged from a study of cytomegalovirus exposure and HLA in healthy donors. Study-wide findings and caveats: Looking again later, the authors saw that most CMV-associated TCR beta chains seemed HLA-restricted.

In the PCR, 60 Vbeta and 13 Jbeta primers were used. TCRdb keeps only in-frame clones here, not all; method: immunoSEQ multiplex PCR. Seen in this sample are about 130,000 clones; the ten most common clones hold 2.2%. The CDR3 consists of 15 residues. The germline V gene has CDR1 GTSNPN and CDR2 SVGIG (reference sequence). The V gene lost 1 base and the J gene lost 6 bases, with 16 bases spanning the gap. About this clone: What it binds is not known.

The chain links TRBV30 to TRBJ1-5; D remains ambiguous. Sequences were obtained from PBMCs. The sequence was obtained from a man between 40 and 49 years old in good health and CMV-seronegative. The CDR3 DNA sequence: TGTGCCTGGAGTGCAGGTCTTCTCGAGGGTCAGCCCCAGCATTTT. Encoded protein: CAWSAGLLEGQPQHF.